Each of the 7 T cell receptor beta chains below was sequenced from the same sample in a study of response to subunit inactivated influenza vaccine. TCRdb re-derived calls from the RT-PCR reads in MiXCR, one entry per CDR3 protein. The table includes 450,000 to 500,000 distinct CDR3 sequences, about a tenth detected once. The material was PBMCs from blood, obtained roughly 48 days after vaccination. These receptor sequences come from a man aged 50-60 years who received an inactivated influenza vaccine.

The CDR3 loop is CASSLLASGRSDTQYF. CDR3 DNA: TGTGCCAGCAGCTTATTGGCTAGCGGGAGATCAGATACGCAGTATTTT. The rearrangement uses TRBV7-8 and TRBJ2-3; the match to TRBD2 covers 10 bases. The CDR3 is 16 amino acids. Germline trimming cut 2 bases from V and 4 bases from J; bases unmatched to any gene: 6. Per germline, CDR1 SGHVS and CDR2 FQNEAQ.

The rearrangement links TRBV7-9 to TRBJ2-3; 11 bases fit TRBD2. V dropped 5 bases and J dropped 3; count of bases not matched to a gene: 7. This CDR3 has 16 residues. Per the germline V gene, CDR1 is SEHNR and CDR2 is FQNEAQ (reference sequence). CDR3 loop: CASSTPTSGVTDTQYF. CDR3 sequence (DNA): TGTGCCAGCAGCACGCCGACTAGCGGGGTGACAGATACGCAGTATTTT.

This clonotype was picked up many times. The CDR3 here is CASSYRLATTDTQYF. The DNA for the CDR3 is TGCGCCAGCAGCTACCGACTAGCCACCACAGATACGCAGTATTTT. The genes are TRBV4-1 and TRBJ2-3, with TRBD2 matching over 7 bases. With 5 bases clipped from V and 2 bases from J, the junction kept 7 bases outside the gene matches. This CDR3 spans 15 amino acids. The V gene's germline CDR1 is MGHRA and CDR2 YSYEKL.

This chain connects TRBV6-1 to TRBJ2-5, with 7 bases lining up with TRBD2. The CDR3 sequence is 14 residues long. Looked up from germline, CDR1 is MNHNS and CDR2 is SASEGT. Losses at the gene ends were 6 bases for V and 5 bases for J; bases not matched to a gene: 9. The CDR3 DNA sequence: TGTGCCAGCAGCCAGGGAGGGCTGGGGGAGACCCAGTACTTC. It is translated as CASSQGGLGETQYF.

This clonotype has more than one count but fewer than ten. The rearrangement uses TRBV20-1 and TRBJ1-1; no clear D. The V gene lost 6 bases and the J gene lost 5 bases, with 19 bases spanning the gap. The CDR3 totals 14 residues. Germline CDR1 reads DFQATT; CDR2 reads SNEGSKA (reference sequence). This chain's CDR3 is CSAPPPTQVTEAFF. The DNA of the CDR3 is TGCAGTGCCCCCCCCCCGACACAAGTAACTGAAGCTTTCTTT.

The chain combines TRBV6-5 with TRBJ2-1; D is possibly TRBD1 or TRBD2 (5 bases each). The V gene's germline CDR1 is MNHEY and CDR2 SVGAGI. This CDR3 spans 15 amino acids. Trimming left V 1 base short and J 8 bases short, with 15 bases between. CDR3 coding DNA: TGTGCCAGCAGTTACTTGACCGGGGTCAGGGATGAGCAGTTCTTC. This codes for CASSYLTGVRDEQFF.

Concerning this clonotype: A single base separates this from a much larger clone, so it may be a read error. V gene TRBV5-1 combines with J gene TRBJ2-1; 9 bases fit TRBD2. Germline-derived CDR1 and CDR2 are SGHRS and YFSETQ. Trimming took 4 bases from V and 10 from J; bases not matched to a gene: 15. The CDR3 is 16 amino acids. The CDR3 DNA follows: TGCGCCAGCAGCCCCTTAGTAAGCGGGAGGTCCAGAGAGCAGTTCTTC. Amino acid sequence: CASSPLVSGRSREQFF.